Below are 3 T cell receptor beta chains sequenced from a single sample in a study of T cell responses to AZD1222 COVID-19 vaccine. The repertoire was sequenced with immunoSEQ multiplex PCR; TCRdb's copy has only in-frame clones and lacks some. The sample carries 90,000 to 130,000 clones, roughly 92% recorded once. The sample here was peripheral blood, taken on day 0 of AZD1222 vaccination. These receptors were taken from an adult in good health.

This chain uses TRBV19 with TRBJ2-7; unclear D gene. The CDR3 contains 15 residues. Deletions cut 5 bases from V and 6 bases from J, with 20 bases between. The germline gives CDR1 LNHDA, CDR2 SQIVND (reference sequence). The CDR3 DNA reads TGTGCCAGTAGTCGCGGTTCGGGCCTACTGGGCGAGCAGTACTTC. It codes for CASSRGSGLLGEQYF.

This sequence joins TRBV11-3 and TRBJ2-1; 7 bases fit TRBD2. Looked up from germline, CDR1 is SGHNT and CDR2 is YENEEA. With 3 bases clipped from V and 6 bases from J, the junction kept 5 bases outside the gene matches. The CDR3 has 14 residues. The CDR3 bases are TGTGCCAGCAGCTTTTACGGGGGGTTCAATGAGCAGTTCTTC. Its translation: CASSFYGGFNEQFF.

The J gene is TRBJ1-5, the V gene TRBV7-2; D possibly corresponds to TRBD1 (5 bases). Germline-derived CDR1 and CDR2 are SGHTA and FQGNSA. The germline V and J ends were trimmed by 4 bases and 6 bases, with 10 bases remaining between them. The CDR3 runs 13 residues. The CDR3 region is CASSSRRGQPQHF. The CDR3 nucleotides are TGTGCCAGCAGCTCGCGGAGGGGTCAGCCCCAGCATTTT.